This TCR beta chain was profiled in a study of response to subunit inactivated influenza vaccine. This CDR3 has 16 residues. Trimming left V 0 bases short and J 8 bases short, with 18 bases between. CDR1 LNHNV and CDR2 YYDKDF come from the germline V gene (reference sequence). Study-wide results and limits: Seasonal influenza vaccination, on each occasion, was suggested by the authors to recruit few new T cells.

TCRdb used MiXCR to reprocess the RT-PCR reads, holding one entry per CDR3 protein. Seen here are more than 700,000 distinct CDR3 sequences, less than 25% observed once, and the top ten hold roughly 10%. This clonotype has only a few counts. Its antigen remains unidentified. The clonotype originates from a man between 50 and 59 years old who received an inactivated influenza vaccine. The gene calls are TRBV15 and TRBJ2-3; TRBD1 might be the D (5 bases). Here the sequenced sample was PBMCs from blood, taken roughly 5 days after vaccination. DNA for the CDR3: TGTGCCACCAGCAGAGATCTGGGGCAGGTGGGCGGTACGCAGTATTTT. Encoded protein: CATSRDLGQVGGTQYF.